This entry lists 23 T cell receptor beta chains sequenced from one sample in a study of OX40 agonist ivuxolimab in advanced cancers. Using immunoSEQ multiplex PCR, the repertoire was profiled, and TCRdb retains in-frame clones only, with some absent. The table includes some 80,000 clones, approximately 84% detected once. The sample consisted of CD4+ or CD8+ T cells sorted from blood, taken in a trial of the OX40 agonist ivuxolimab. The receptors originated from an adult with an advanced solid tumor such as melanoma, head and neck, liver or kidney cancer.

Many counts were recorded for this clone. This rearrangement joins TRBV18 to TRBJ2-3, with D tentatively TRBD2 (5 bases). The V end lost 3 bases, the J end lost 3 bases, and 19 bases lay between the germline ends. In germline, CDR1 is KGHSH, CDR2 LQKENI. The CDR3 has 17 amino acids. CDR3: CASSPTWTSMGTDTQYF. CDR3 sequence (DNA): TGTGCCAGCTCACCTACTTGGACTTCCATGGGGACAGATACGCAGTATTTT.

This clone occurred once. In nucleotides, the CDR3 is TGTGCCAGCAGCCGTAGCGGGAACGACCGCGAGCAGTACTTC. Amino acids: CASSRSGNDREQYF. The V call is TRBV7-6, the J call TRBJ2-7, with 8 bases that match TRBD2. Trimming at V came to 5 bases and at J to 6 bases, leaving 9 bases not matched to a gene. The CDR3 runs to 14 residues. Germline lookup yields CDR1 SGHVS and CDR2 FNYEAQ. Full variable domain (remainder filled in from reference TRBV7-6 and TRBJ2-7): GAGVSQSPRYKVTKRGQDVALRCDPISGHVSLYWYRQALGQGPEFLTYFNYEAQQDKSGLPNDRFSAERPEGSISTLTIQRTEQRDSAMYRCASSRSGNDREQYFGPGTRLTVT.

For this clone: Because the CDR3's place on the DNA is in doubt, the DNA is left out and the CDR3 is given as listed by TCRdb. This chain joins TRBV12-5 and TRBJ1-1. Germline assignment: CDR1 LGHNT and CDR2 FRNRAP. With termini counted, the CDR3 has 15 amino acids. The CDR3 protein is CASLHAGGPLWEAFF.

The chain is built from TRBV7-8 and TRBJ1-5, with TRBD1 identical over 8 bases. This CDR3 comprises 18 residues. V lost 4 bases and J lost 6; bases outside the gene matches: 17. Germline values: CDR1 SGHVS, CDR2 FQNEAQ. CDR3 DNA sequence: TGTGCCAGCAGCTCCCCCTTACGAACAGGGGGTCTCAGTCAGCCCCAGCATTTT. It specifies CASSSPLRTGGLSQPQHF.

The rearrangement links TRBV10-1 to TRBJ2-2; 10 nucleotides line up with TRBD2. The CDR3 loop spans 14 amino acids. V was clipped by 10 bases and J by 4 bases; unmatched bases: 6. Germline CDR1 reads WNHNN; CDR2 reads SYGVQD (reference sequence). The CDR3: CATQAGGPTGELFF. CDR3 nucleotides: TGCGCCACCCAAGCGGGAGGGCCCACCGGGGAGCTGTTTTTT.

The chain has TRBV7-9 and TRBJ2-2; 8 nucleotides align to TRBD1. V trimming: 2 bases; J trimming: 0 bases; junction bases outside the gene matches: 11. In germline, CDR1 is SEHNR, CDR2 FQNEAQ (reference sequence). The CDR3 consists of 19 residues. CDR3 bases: TGTGCCAGCAGCTTATTTAGGCGATCGGGACAGGCGAACACCGGGGAGCTGTTTTTT. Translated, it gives CASSLFRRSGQANTGELFF.

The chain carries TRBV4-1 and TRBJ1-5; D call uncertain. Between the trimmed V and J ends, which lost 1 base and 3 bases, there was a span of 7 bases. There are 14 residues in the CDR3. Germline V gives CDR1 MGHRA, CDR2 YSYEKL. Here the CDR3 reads CASSQAGLNQPQHF. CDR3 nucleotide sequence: TGCGCCAGCAGCCAAGCCGGCCTCAATCAGCCCCAGCATTTT.

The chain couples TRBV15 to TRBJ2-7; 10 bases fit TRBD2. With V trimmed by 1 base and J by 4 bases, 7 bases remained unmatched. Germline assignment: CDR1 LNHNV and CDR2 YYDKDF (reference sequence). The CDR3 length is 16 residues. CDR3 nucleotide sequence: TGTGCCACCAGCAGAGGTGGAGCGGGAGGGCTGTACGAGCAGTACTTC. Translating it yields CATSRGGAGGLYEQYF. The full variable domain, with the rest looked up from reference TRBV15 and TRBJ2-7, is DAMVIQNPRYQVTQFGKPVTLSCSQTLNHNVMYWYQQKSSQAPKLLFHYYDKDFNNEADTPDNFQSRRPNTSFCFLDIRSPGLGDTAMYLCATSRGGAGGLYEQYFGPGTRLTVT.

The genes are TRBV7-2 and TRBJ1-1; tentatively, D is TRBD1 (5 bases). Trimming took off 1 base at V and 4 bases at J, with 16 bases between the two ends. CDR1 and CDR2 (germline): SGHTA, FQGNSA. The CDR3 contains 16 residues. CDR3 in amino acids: CASSLVESGLSTEAFF. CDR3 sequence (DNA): TGTGCCAGCAGCTTAGTAGAGTCAGGGTTGAGCACTGAAGCTTTCTTT.

The CDR3 DNA follows: TGTGCCAGCAGCTTCTCTAGCGGGGGCGGGAATGAGCAGTTCTTC. Amino acid sequence: CASSFSSGGGNEQFF. This chain connects TRBV11-3 to TRBJ2-1; 10 nucleotides align to TRBD2. This CDR3 region has 15 residues. The trim removed 3 bases at V and 7 bases at J, leaving 6 bases unmatched. The V gene's germline CDR1 is SGHNT and CDR2 YENEEA.

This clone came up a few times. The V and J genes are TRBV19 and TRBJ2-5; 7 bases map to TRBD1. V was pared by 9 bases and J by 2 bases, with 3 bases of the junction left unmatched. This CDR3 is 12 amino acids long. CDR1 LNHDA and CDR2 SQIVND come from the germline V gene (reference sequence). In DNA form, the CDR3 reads TGTGCCAGGGACAGGATTCAAGAGACCCAGTACTTC. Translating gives CARDRIQETQYF.

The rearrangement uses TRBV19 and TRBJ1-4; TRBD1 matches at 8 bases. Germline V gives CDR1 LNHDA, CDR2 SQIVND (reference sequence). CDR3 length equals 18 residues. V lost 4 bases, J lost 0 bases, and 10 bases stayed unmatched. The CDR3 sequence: CASSKGTGRSATNEKLFF. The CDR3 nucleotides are TGTGCCAGTAGTAAAGGGACAGGCAGATCCGCAACTAATGAAAAACTGTTTTTT.

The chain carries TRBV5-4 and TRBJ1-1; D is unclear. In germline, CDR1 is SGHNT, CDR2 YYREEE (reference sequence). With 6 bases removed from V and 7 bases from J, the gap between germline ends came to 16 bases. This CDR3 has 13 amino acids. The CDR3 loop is CASKIDNSGEAFF. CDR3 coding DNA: TGTGCCAGCAAGATAGACAACAGTGGTGAAGCTTTCTTT.

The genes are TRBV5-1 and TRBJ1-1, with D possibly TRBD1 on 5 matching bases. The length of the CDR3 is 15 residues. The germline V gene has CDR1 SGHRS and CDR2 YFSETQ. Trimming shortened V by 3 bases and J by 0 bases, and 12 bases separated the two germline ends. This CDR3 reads CASSSSGVMNTEAFF. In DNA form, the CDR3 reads TGCGCCAGCAGCTCCTCGGGGGTCATGAACACTGAAGCTTTCTTT. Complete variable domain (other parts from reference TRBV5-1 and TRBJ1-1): KAGVTQTPRYLIKTRGQQVTLSCSPISGHRSVSWYQQTPGQGLQFLFEYFSETQRNKGNFPGRFSGRQFSNSRSEMNVSTLELGDSALYLCASSSSGVMNTEAFFGQGTRLTVV.

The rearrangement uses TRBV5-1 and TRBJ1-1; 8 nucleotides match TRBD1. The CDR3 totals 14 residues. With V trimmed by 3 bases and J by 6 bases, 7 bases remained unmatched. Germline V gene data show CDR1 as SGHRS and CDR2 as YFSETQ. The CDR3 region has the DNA TGCGCCAGCAGCTACGGACAGGGAAGCGCTGAAGCTTTCTTT. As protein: CASSYGQGSAEAFF.

CDR3 loop: CASERGLAGDEQFF. Here the CDR3 DNA reads TGTGCCTCCGAGAGAGGACTAGCGGGAGATGAGCAGTTCTTC. This rearrangement joins TRBV30 to TRBJ2-1; 13 bases agree with TRBD2. The CDR3 consists of 14 residues. Trimming removed 7 bases from V and 8 bases from J; junction bases left unmatched: 8. The germline V gene has CDR1 GTSNPN and CDR2 SVGIG (reference sequence).

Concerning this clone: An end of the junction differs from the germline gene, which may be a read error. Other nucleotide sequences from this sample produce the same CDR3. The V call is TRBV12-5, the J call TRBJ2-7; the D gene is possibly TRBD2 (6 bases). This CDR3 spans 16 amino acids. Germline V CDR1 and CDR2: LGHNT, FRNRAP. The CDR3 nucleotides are TGTGCTAGTGGTCTGGTCGGGCGGGGCCGCTATTACGAGCAGTACTTC. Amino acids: CASGLVGRGRYYEQYF.

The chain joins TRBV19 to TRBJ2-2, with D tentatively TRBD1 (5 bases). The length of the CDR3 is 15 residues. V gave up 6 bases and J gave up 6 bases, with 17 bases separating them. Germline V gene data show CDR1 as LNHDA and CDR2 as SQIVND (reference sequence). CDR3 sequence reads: CASRKGSGGSGELFF. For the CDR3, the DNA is TGTGCCAGTAGAAAGGGGTCCGGTGGCTCCGGGGAGCTGTTTTTT.

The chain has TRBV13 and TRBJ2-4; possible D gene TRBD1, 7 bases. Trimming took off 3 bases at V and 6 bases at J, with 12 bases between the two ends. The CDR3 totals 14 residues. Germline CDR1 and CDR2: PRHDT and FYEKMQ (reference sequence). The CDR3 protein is CASSFRQGLNIQYF. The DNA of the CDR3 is TGTGCCAGCAGCTTTCGACAGGGACTAAACATTCAGTACTTC.

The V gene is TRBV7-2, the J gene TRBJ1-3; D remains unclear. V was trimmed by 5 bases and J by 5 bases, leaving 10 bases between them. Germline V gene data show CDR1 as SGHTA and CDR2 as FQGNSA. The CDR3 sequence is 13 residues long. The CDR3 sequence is CASSTLTRNTIYF. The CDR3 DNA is TGTGCCAGCAGCACCCTTACAAGAAACACCATATATTTT. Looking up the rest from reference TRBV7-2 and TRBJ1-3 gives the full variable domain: GAGVSQSPSNKVTEKGKDVELRCDPISGHTALYWYRQSLGQGLEFLIYFQGNSAPDKSGLPSDRFSAERTGGSVSTLTIQRTQQEDSAVYLCASSTLTRNTIYFGEGSWLTVV.

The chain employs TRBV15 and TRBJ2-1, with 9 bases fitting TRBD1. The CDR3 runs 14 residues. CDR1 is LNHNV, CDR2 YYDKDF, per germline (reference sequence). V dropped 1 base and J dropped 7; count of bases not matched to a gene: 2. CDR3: CATSRVDRGNEQFF. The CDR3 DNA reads TGTGCCACCAGCAGAGTCGACAGGGGGAATGAGCAGTTCTTC.

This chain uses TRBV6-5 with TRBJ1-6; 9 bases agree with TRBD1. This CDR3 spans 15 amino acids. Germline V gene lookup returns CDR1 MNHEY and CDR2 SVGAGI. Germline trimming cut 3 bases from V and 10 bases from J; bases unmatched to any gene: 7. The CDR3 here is CASSYLGTGNSPLHF. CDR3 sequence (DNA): TGTGCCAGCAGTTATCTCGGGACAGGGAACTCACCCCTCCACTTT.

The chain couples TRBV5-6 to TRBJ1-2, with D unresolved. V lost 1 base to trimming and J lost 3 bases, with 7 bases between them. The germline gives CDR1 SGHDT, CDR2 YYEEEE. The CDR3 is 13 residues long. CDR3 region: CASSLSEYYGYTF. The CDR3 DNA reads TGTGCCAGCAGCTTGTCGGAGTACTATGGCTACACCTTC.